This paragraph reports one T cell receptor beta chain. Its cognate antigen has yet to be identified. One base away there is no much larger clone; base qualities are not given. In Seattle, one collaborating source enrolled patients while the infection was active and tracked those patients longitudinally over the course of disease. Collaborating institutions collected whole blood in K2EDTA tubes following their own protocols. For TCRbeta analysis, collaborators shipped samples as frozen whole blood, isolated PBMCs, or DNA extracted from either of those sample types. This sample is drawn from a study of blood T cell repertoires in COVID-19 (dated by TCRdb to the early 2020s). A note on the overall study: Samples covering the acute and convalescent phases of COVID-19 were provided by collaborators in the United States, Italy and Spain. Nearly every sample came with metadata listing a de-identified subject ID, COVID-19 status, age in years and sex. The dataset comprised deeply sampled blood TCRbeta repertoires from subjects exposed to, actively infected with, or recovered from COVID-19. The material from the prospective study consisted of cDNA or gDNA derived from T cells, B-cell-depleted T cells, or PBMCs. Samples were obtained from the ongoing ImmuneRACE study (first 160 participants) and from 1,000 to 1,500 subjects provided by 6 global collaborators. Where HLA class I and class II types were available, the types were taken from metadata supplied by the sample provider, not from assay-based typing. The repertoires were released in a freely available public database meant as a resource for research on the immune response to SARS-CoV-2.

CDR1 and CDR2, per the germline V gene, are SGHNT and YENEEA. The CDR3, cysteine through phenylalanine, is 15 amino acids long. CDR3 DNA only is kept here, 45 bases in frame from base 1. Unmatched junction bases come to 5, with V trimmed by 0 bases and J by 7 bases. Results the study describes overall, beyond this receptor: The amount of clinical and demographic metadata varied by source and participant and was provided uncurated.

The immunoSEQ Assay, a bias-controlled multiplex PCR, was used to amplify TCRbeta CDR3 regions from genomic DNA. On the study's bioinformatics: The number of nucleated cells in each sample was estimated by amplification of reference gene primers within the assay. To quantify the absolute abundance of each unique TCRbeta CDR3 rearrangement, sequence reads were collapsed and filtered. Productive Simpson clonality was computed per sample as the square root of Simpson's diversity index over productive rearrangements. TCRdb took this table from immuneACCESS and kept in-frame rearrangements with V and J called. Such tables lack part of the clones; where checked against another copy, unresolved V genes explain under half of the gap, and the rest is unexplained. The V and J calls and clone size are taken from that table; D and trimming were inferred from the DNA. The sample includes about 160,000 clones, with 70% to 90% observed a single time. Over 5% of the sample comes from the top ten.

Material: peripheral blood. This sequence uses TRBV11-3 and TRBJ2-5; the central 10 bases match TRBD2. This clonotype was sampled from a woman in her forties or fifties with COVID-19, enrolled during active disease. At the DNA level, the sequence is TGTGCCAGCAGCTTAGAAGCGGGGGGGGCGGGGACCCAGTACTTC. Its protein is CASSLEAGGAGTQYF.